The rows below give T cell receptor beta chains drawn from one sample of a study of blood T cell repertoires in COVID-19. Clones were read by immunoSEQ multiplex PCR, and TCRdb kept only the in-frame ones, dropping some. The repertoire consists of more than 60,000 clones, with around 80% occurring once and the leading ten covering 12% to 15%. The sequenced sample was peripheral blood. Source of these receptors: a woman aged 80 or older with acute or convalescent COVID-19. CDR3s include the opening cysteine and the closing phenylalanine or tryptophan. A D gene is named only where the DNA matches it firmly. Not every row has a clone size; where given, it reads once, few, many or a size class.

TRBV5-8,TRBD1,TRBJ2-2,.,TGTGCCAGCAGCTTAGACAGGGCGAGCGGGGAGCTGTTTTTT,CASSLDRASGELFF
TRBV5-4,TRBD1,TRBJ1-2,.,TGTGCCAGCAGCTTAGGGGGCGTGGATGGCTACACCTTC,CASSLGGVDGYTF
TRBV6-2/TRBV6-3,.,TRBJ1-5,.,TGTGCCAGCAGTTACTTAAATTCACAGGTCACAAGCAATCAGCCCCAGCATTTT,CASSYLNSQVTSNQPQHF
TRBV7-3,TRBD2,TRBJ2-3,.,TGTGCCAGCAGCCCCCCCGTCGGGGGGAGCACAGATACGCAGTATTTT,CASSPPVGGSTDTQYF
TRBV24-1,TRBD2,TRBJ2-7,.,TGTGCCACCAGTGATCGGGTAGCGGGAGCTGGCGAGCAGTACTTC,CATSDRVAGAGEQYF
TRBV28,TRBD2,TRBJ2-3,.,TGTGCCAGCAGTTTAGGGCTAGCGGGATTCAGGGTGAATTTT,CASSLGLAGFRVNF
TRBV7-6,.,TRBJ2-5,.,TGTGCCAGCAGCTCGCGAGACGAGACAGACCAAGAGACCCAGTACTTC,CASSSRDETDQETQYF
TRBV11-2,.,TRBJ1-2,.,TGTGCCAGCAGCTCCCGGGAAGCGGGTGGCTACACCTTC,CASSSREAGGYTF
TRBV7-9,.,TRBJ2-1,.,TGTGCCAGCAGCTTATCGGCGGCGGGACTTGACAATGAGCAGTTCTTC,CASSLSAAGLDNEQFF
TRBV10-2,.,TRBJ2-7,.,TGCGCCAGCAGTGAGAGGCAGGCCTACGAGCAGTACTTC,CASSERQAYEQYF
TRBV7-9,.,TRBJ2-3,once,TGTGCCAGCAGCTCAAACACAGATACGCAGTATTTT,CASSSNTDTQYF
TRBV7-7,TRBD2,TRBJ2-1,.,TGTGCCAGCAGCTTAGACCCTAGCGGGAGGATCGATGAGCAGTTCTTC,CASSLDPSGRIDEQFF
TRBV4-2,TRBD2,TRBJ2-7,.,TGTGCCAGCAGCCAAGGACTAGCCCTCGAGCAGTACTTC,CASSQGLALEQYF
TRBV5-1,TRBD2,TRBJ2-1,.,TGCGCCAGCAGCTTTAGCGGGAGGGCTAGGTACAATGAGCAGTTCTTC,CASSFSGRARYNEQFF
TRBV7-9,.,TRBJ2-3,.,TGTGCCAGCAGCAGGGGACTGCGGGATACGCAGTATTTT,CASSRGLRDTQYF
TRBV25-1,TRBD2,TRBJ2-3,.,TGTGCCAGCAGTGAATATCGAATAGCGGGAAGCACAGATACGCAGTATTTT,CASSEYRIAGSTDTQYF
TRBV7-9,TRBD1,TRBJ2-7,.,TGTGCCAGCAGCACTACTACCGGGACAGCCGGGCAGTACTTC,CASSTTTGTAGQYF
TRBV5-6,.,TRBJ2-7,once,TGTGCCAGCAGCGGGGACACCCTCTGGGGCTACGAGCAGTACTTC,CASSGDTLWGYEQYF
TRBV6-5,.,TRBJ2-1,few,TGTGCCAGCAGTCGACAGTCTCGGGGGAATGAGCAGTTCTTC,CASSRQSRGNEQFF
TRBV5-1,.,TRBJ2-5,few,TGCGCCAGCAGCCAGGGCCCGAGGGGGGGAATGGAGACCCAGTACTTC,CASSQGPRGGMETQYF
TRBV5-4,.,TRBJ1-2,.,TGTGCCAGCAGCTTGGACGGGAGTTATGGCTACACCTTC,CASSLDGSYGYTF
TRBV5-6,TRBD2,TRBJ2-5,.,TGTGCCAGCAGCTTCCTCCGGGGTAGCGGGACCCAGACCCAGTACTTC,CASSFLRGSGTQTQYF
TRBV3-1/TRBV3-2,TRBD1,TRBJ1-2,once,TGTGCCAGCAGCCAAGGACAGGGTGGTGGCTACACCTTC,CASSQGQGGGYTF
TRBV7-9,.,TRBJ2-7,.,TGTGCCAGCAGACGTGGGGGGGCCTCCTACGAGCAGTACTTC,CASRRGGASYEQYF
TRBV29-1,TRBD1,TRBJ1-2,.,TGCAGCGTTGCGTACGGACAGGGGAGAGATTTTGGCTACACCTTC,CSVAYGQGRDFGYTF
TRBV27,TRBD2,TRBJ2-7,once,TGTGCCAGCAGTACCGGGACTAGCGGGAGGTTGTCCTACGAGCAGTACTTC,CASSTGTSGRLSYEQYF
TRBV3-1/TRBV3-2,.,TRBJ2-7,few,TGTGCCAGCAGCCAAGTTCGGTTACCCGGGTACGAGCAGTACTTC,CASSQVRLPGYEQYF
TRBV5-4,TRBD1,TRBJ1-1,.,TGTGCCAGCAGCACCGGACAGGGTAGAATTGAAGCTTTCTTT,CASSTGQGRIEAFF
TRBV5-1,TRBD2,TRBJ2-5,.,TGCGCCAGCAACTCAAGGGGGTCTAGCGGGAGAGATCCGGTAGAGACCCAGTACTTC,CASNSRGSSGRDPVETQYF
TRBV19,TRBD2,TRBJ2-1,.,TGTGCCAGTATTGGGACTAGCGGGATTAGTGAGCAGTTCTTC,CASIGTSGISEQFF
TRBV9,TRBD2,TRBJ2-3,.,TGTGCCAGCAGCGTCGGGACTAGCGGGAGGGCAGATACGCAGTATTTT,CASSVGTSGRADTQYF
TRBV6-6,.,TRBJ2-3,.,TGTGCCAGCGGGCCTATCCCAGATACGCAGTATTTT,CASGPIPDTQYF
TRBV27,.,TRBJ1-2,.,TGTGCCAGCAGTTTGACCGGGACTGAGTTGCTCCGATACTATGGCTACACCTTC,CASSLTGTELLRYYGYTF
TRBV19,TRBD1,TRBJ2-2,.,TGTGCCAGTACCCCGACAGGGGCCACCGGGGAGCTGTTTTTT,CASTPTGATGELFF
TRBV6-2/TRBV6-3,.,TRBJ2-5,.,TGTGCCAGCAGCAGAGGAGAGACCCAGTACTTC,CASSRGETQYF
TRBV4-1,TRBD2,TRBJ2-1,.,TGCGCCAGCAGCCAAGCCCCGGGTAGCGGGGACTACAATGAGCAGTTCTTC,CASSQAPGSGDYNEQFF
TRBV19,TRBD1,TRBJ2-5,.,TGTGCCAGTAAGAGGGGGCAGGGGAGAGAGACCCAGTACTTC,CASKRGQGRETQYF
TRBV12-3/TRBV12-4,.,TRBJ1-5,.,TGTGCCAGCGACCGCCGGGGAAATCAGCCCCAGCATTTT,CASDRRGNQPQHF
TRBV14,TRBD1,TRBJ2-1,.,TGTGCCAGCAGCCAAGCCGGGACAGCTTACAATGAGCAGTTCTTC,CASSQAGTAYNEQFF
TRBV19,.,TRBJ2-7,.,TGTGCCAGTAGTATCGGTTCCTCAGGGGTCCTGCAGTACGAGCAGTACTTC,CASSIGSSGVLQYEQYF
TRBV6-2/TRBV6-3,.,TRBJ2-7,.,TGTGCCAGCAGTTACAGTGGCAGGGGCTACGAGCAGTACTTC,CASSYSGRGYEQYF
TRBV7-2,TRBD2,TRBJ2-7,.,TGTGCCAGCAGCTTAACTAGCGGGAGTACCCACGAGCAGTACTTC,CASSLTSGSTHEQYF
TRBV11-2,.,TRBJ1-2,.,TGTGCCAGCAGCTTAGACTATCGATATGGCTACACCTTC,CASSLDYRYGYTF
TRBV28,TRBD1,TRBJ2-7,.,TGTGCCAGCAGTCGTTCGGGGACAGGACTCTCCTACGAGCAGTACTTC,CASSRSGTGLSYEQYF
TRBV3-1/TRBV3-2,TRBD1,TRBJ1-2,.,TGTGCCAGCAGCCCGGGACAGAGAAACTATGGCTACACCTTC,CASSPGQRNYGYTF
TRBV6-5,.,TRBJ2-7,.,TGTGCCAGCAGGGCACTAGGGAACCTTTACGAGCAGTACTTC,CASRALGNLYEQYF
TRBV27,TRBD2,TRBJ2-1,.,TGTGCCAGCAGTTTCCACCGCCCCCGGACTAGCGGGAGGGGGGATGAGCAGTTCTTC,CASSFHRPRTSGRGDEQFF
TRBV4-3,TRBD1,TRBJ2-2,.,TGCGCCAGCAGCCAAGCTCACAGGACAGGGGGGTTTGGCGGGGAGCTGTTTTTT,CASSQAHRTGGFGGELFF
TRBV27,TRBD2,TRBJ2-1,once,TGTGCCAGCAGTTTAGGAGGGACTAGGGAGAAGGAGCAGTTCTTC,CASSLGGTREKEQFF
TRBV10-3,.,TRBJ2-2,.,TGTGCCATCAGTGAAAACAGGGATTGGACCGGGGAGCTGTTTTTT,CAISENRDWTGELFF
TRBV6-5,.,TRBJ1-3,few,TGTGCCAGCAGATACACAGAATTCGCCCTTGGAAACACCATATATTTT,CASRYTEFALGNTIYF
TRBV5-5,.,TRBJ1-4,.,TGTGCCAGCAGCGGTCAGGTGGGCGCTAATGAAAAACTGTTTTTT,CASSGQVGANEKLFF
TRBV11-3,TRBD1,TRBJ2-7,.,TGTGCCAGCAGGGACGGGACAGGGGCCTACGAGCAGTACTTC,CASRDGTGAYEQYF
TRBV29-1,.,TRBJ1-1,.,TGCAGCGTTGACGGAGTGAACACTGAAGCTTTCTTT,CSVDGVNTEAFF
TRBV7-2,.,TRBJ2-2,.,TGTGCCAGCAGCTTAGTCCCCACCCCAGGCACCGGGGAGCTGTTTTTT,CASSLVPTPGTGELFF